The source of this T cell receptor (beta chain) is a study of post-analysis software for immune sequencing data. Overall study findings and caveats: Five TRBV segments, including TRBV5-6, TRBV5-1 and TRBV20-1, were more frequent in patients than controls.

About this clonotype: The antigen remains unidentified.

The library was made from cDNA and included unique molecular identifiers. TCRdb re-analysed the PCR reads in MiXCR, keeping a single row per CDR3 protein. Of some 700,000 distinct CDR3 sequences listed, roughly three fifths were seen once; the top ten hold roughly 12%. The CDR3 is made up of 14 amino acids. Trimming removed 5 bases at V and 7 bases at J, with 15 bases between. In germline, CDR1 is SGHTA, CDR2 FQGTGA. The sequencing sample was made of blood. This clonotype was sampled from a girl aged 2-10 years with multiple sclerosis. This chain links TRBV7-3 with TRBJ2-1; D is ambiguous. This CDR3 reads CASSPASPVNEQFF. CDR3 nucleotides: TGTGCCAGCAGCCCAGCTTCTCCGGTGAATGAGCAGTTCTTC.